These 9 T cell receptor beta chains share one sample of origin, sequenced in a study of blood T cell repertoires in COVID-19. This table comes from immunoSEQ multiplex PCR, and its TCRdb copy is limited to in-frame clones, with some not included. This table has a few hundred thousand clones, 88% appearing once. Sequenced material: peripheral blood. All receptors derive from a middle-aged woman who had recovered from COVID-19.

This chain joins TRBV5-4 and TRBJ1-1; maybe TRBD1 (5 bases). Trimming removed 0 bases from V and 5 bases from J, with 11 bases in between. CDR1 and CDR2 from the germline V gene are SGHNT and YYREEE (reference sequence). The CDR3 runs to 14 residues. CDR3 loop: CASSLVSGGTEAFF. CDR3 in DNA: TGTGCCAGCAGCTTGGTATCGGGGGGGACTGAAGCTTTCTTT.

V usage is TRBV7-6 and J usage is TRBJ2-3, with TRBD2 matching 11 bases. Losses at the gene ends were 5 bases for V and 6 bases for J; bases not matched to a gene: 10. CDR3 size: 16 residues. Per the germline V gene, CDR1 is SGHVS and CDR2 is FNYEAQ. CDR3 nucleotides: TGTGCCAGCAGCCCGTTCCTAGCGGGAGGATCGGATACGCAGTATTTT. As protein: CASSPFLAGGSDTQYF.

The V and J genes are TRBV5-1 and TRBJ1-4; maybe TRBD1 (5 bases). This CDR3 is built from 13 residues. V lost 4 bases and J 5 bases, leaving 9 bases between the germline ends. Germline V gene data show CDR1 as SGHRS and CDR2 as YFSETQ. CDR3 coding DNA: TGCGCCAGCAGCCGGGACTTAAATGAAAAACTGTTTTTT. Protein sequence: CASSRDLNEKLFF. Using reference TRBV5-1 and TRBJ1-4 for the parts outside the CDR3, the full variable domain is KAGVTQTPRYLIKTRGQQVTLSCSPISGHRSVSWYQQTPGQGLQFLFEYFSETQRNKGNFPGRFSGRQFSNSRSEMNVSTLELGDSALYLCASSRDLNEKLFFGSGTQLSVL.

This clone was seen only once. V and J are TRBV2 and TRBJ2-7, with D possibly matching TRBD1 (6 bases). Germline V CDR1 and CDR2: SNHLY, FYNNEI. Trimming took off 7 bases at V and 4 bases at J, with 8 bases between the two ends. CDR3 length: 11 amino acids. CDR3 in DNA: TGTGCCAGCATAGGGGGTTACGAGCAGTACTTC. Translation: CASIGGYEQYF.

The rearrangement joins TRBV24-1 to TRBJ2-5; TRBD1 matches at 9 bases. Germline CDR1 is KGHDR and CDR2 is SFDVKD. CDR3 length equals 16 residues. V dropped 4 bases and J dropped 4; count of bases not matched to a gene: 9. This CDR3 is CATSDPTGGAGETQYF. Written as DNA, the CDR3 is TGTGCCACCAGTGACCCCACAGGGGGCGCGGGAGAGACCCAGTACTTC.

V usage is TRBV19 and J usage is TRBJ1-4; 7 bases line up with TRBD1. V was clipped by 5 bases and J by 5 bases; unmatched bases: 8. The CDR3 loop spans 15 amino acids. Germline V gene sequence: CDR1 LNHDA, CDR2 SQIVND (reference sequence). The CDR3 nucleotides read TGTGCCAGTAGTGCCCCGGGACAGATAAATGAAAAACTGTTTTTT. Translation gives CASSAPGQINEKLFF. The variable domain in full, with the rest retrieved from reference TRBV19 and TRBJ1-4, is DGGITQSPKYLFRKEGQNVTLSCEQNLNHDAMYWYRQDPGQGLRLIYYSQIVNDFQKGDIAEGYSVSREKKESFPLTVTSAQKNPTAFYLCASSAPGQINEKLFFGSGTQLSVL.

DNA of the CDR3: TGTGCCAGCAGTTCCGGACTAGCGGGTTACAATGAGCAGTTCTTC. Amino acid sequence: CASSSGLAGYNEQFF. The rearrangement links TRBV6-5 to TRBJ2-1; TRBD2 aligns across 11 bases. V gave up 4 bases and J gave up 4 bases; unmatched junction bases: 3. Germline V gene data show CDR1 as MNHEY and CDR2 as SVGAGI. The CDR3 runs 15 residues.

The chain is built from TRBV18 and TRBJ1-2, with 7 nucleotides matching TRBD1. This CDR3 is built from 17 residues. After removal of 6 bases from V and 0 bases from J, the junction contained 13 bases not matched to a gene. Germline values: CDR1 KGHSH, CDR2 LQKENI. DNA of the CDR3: TGTGCCAGCTCGCAAGTCTCAGGGGGGTCCTCTAACTATGGCTACACCTTC. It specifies CASSQVSGGSSNYGYTF.

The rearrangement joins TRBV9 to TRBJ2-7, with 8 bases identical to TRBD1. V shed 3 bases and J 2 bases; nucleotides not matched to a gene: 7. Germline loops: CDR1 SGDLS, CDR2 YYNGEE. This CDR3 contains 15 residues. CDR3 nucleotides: TGTGCCAGCAGCGCAGGACAGGGAGGAACCTACGAGCAGTACTTC. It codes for CASSAGQGGTYEQYF.